This T cell receptor (beta chain) was obtained from a study of T cell responses to AZD1222 COVID-19 vaccine. Across the study: Pooling of second doses given at about 4 or about 12 weeks was done. General study points: Donor demographics were predominantly white British with a female majority; clonal diversity may be underestimated. After the peak T cell response, and only then, were repertoires sampled. Among AZD1222 vaccinees, only six were seropositive at baseline.

The CDR3 sequence is 15 residues long. From germline, CDR1 is SGDLS and CDR2 YYNGEE. The V and J ends lost 1 base and 0 bases respectively, with 10 bases between them. TCRdb keeps only in-frame clones here, not all; method: immunoSEQ multiplex PCR. This table has roughly 96,000 clones, approximately 87% appearing once. This clone showed up just a few times. The antigen remains undetermined. The chain couples TRBV9 to TRBJ1-2; D is unresolved. The specimen was peripheral blood, collected on day 0 of AZD1222 vaccination. This TCR was recovered from an adult in good health. CDR3: CASSVNLGSNYGYTF. The CDR3 DNA sequence: TGTGCCAGCAGCGTAAATCTGGGTTCTAACTATGGCTACACCTTC. Full variable domain (rest looked up from reference TRBV9 and TRBJ1-2): DSGVTQTPKHLITATGQRVTLRCSPRSGDLSVYWYQQSLDQGLQFLIQYYNGEERAKGNILERFSAQQFPDLHSELNLSSLELGDSALYFCASSVNLGSNYGYTFGSGTRLTVV.